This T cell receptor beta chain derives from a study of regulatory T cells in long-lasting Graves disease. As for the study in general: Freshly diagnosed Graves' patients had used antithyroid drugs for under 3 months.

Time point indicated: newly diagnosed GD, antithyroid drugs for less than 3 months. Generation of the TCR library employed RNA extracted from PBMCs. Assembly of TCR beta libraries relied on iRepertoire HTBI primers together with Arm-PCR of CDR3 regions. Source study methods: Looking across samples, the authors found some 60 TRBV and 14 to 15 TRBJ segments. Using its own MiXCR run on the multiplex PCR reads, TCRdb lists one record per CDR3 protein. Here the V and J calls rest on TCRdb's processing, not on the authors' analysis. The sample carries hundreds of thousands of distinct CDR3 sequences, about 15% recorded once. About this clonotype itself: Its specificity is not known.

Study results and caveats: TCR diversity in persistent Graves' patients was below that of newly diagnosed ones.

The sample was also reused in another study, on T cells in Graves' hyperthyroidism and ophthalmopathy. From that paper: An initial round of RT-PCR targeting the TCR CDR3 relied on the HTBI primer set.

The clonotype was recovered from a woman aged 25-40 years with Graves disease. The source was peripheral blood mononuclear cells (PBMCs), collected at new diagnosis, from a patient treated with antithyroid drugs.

The CDR3 DNA follows: TGTGCCAGCAGCCAAGGGGGACTAGCGCGGAACATTCAGTACTTC. It yields the protein CASSQGGLARNIQYF. The chain carries TRBV3-1 and TRBJ2-4; TRBD2 aligns across 10 bases. V shed 1 base, J shed 7 bases, and the junction held 4 bases outside the gene matches. The germline V gene encodes CDR1 LGHDT and CDR2 YNNKEL (reference sequence). The CDR3 extends over 15 amino acids.